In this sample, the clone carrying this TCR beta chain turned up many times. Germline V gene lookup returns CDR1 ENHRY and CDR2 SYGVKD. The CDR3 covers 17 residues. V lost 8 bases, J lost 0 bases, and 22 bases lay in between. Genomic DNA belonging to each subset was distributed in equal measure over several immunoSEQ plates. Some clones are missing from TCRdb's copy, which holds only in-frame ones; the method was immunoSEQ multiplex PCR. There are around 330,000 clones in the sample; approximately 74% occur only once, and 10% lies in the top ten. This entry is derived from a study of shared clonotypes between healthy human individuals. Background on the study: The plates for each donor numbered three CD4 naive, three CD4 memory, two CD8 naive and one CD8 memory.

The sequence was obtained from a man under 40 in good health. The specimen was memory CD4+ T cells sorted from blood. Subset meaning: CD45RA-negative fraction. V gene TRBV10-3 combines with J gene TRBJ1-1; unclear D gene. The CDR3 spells CAIVDRAGLVMNTEAFF. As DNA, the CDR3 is TGTGCCATCGTGGACCGGGCTGGGTTGGTCATGAACACTGAAGCTTTCTTT.